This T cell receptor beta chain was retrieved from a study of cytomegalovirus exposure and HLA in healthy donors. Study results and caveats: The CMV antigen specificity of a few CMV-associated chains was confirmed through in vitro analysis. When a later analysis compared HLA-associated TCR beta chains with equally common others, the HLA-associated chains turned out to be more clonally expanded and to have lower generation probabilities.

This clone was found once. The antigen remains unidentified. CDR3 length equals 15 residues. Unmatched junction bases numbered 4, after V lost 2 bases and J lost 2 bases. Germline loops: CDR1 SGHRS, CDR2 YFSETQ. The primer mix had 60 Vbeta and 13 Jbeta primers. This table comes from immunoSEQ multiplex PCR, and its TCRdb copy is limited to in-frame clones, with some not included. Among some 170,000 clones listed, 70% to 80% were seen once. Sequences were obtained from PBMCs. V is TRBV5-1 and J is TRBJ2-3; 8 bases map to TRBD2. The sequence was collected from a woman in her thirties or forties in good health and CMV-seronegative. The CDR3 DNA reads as TGCGCCAGCAGCTTAGCGGGAGCAGACACAGATACGCAGTATTTT. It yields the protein CASSLAGADTDTQYF.